These T cell receptor beta chains were read from a single sample in a study of T-cell memory formation after mild COVID-19. TCRdb passed the 5' RACE reads through MiXCR, listing each CDR3 protein once. The sample has hundreds of thousands of distinct CDR3 sequences, approximately 15% seen once; the top ten hold 20% to 25%. Specimen: PBMCs or a T cell subset sorted from them (not recorded which). The source is a man between 18 and 35 years old who had mild COVID-19 (a few samples of this study predate the infection). Cell type and time point are not known. The CDR3 runs from the conserved cysteine through the conserved F or W. D genes are given only for firm matches. Where a row states a size, it is once, few, many or the class of an expanded clone; other rows omit it.

many,TRBD2,TRBV4-3,TRBJ2-5,CASSQDWSGGATETQYF,TGCGCCAGCAGCCAAGATTGGAGCGGGGGGGCCACAGAGACCCAGTACTTC
many,.,TRBV4-3,TRBJ2-1,CASSQVGGTIKFF,TGCGCCAGCAGCCAAGTTGGCGGGACAATTAAGTTCTTC
.,.,TRBV10-3,TRBJ1-5,CATSQLGSNQPQHF,TGTGCGACATCGCAGCTGGGCAGCAATCAGCCCCAGCATTTT
many,TRBD2,TRBV20-1,TRBJ2-5,CSAAGLAGGRNKAQYF,TGCAGTGCGGCGGGACTAGCGGGGGGACGCAATAAGGCCCAGTACTTC
.,.,TRBV5-1,TRBJ2-1,CASGAGGISYNEQFF,TGCGCCAGCGGTGCGGGCGGGATATCCTACAATGAGCAGTTCTTC
.,.,TRBV29-1,TRBJ2-5,CSVPEGQGQETQYF,TGCAGCGTTCCAGAGGGGCAGGGACAAGAGACCCAGTACTTC
many,TRBD1,TRBV10-3,TRBJ2-7,CAISERGQDEQYF,TGTGCCATCAGTGAGAGGGGGCAGGACGAGCAGTACTTC
.,.,TRBV18,TRBJ2-3,CASSGNRGGRTDTQYF,TGTGCCAGCTCCGGGAATAGGGGGGGCCGCACAGATACGCAGTATTTT
.,.,TRBV7-2,TRBJ1-6,CASSPTEGPYYNSPLHF,TGTGCCAGCAGCCCGACGGAAGGGCCGTACTATAATTCACCCCTCCACTTT
few,.,TRBV7-2,TRBJ2-1,CASSLAGRLTRDEQFF,TGTGCCAGCAGCTTAGCGGGGCGGCTTACGCGGGATGAGCAGTTCTTC
many,.,TRBV28,TRBJ2-2,CASSFGIRELFF,TGTGCCAGCAGTTTCGGGATCCGGGAGCTGTTTTTT
many,.,TRBV5-1,TRBJ2-7,CASSLASTNPYEQYF,TGCGCCAGCAGCTTGGCCTCTACAAACCCCTACGAGCAGTACTTC
.,.,TRBV15,TRBJ1-1,CATSREVFSEAFF,TGTGCCACCAGCAGAGAGGTTTTCTCTGAAGCTTTCTTT
few,.,TRBV7-9,TRBJ2-7,CASSPGTVPYEQYF,TGTGCCAGCAGCCCCGGGACGGTGCCCTACGAGCAGTACTTC
few,.,TRBV4-1,TRBJ2-5,CASSSNPGQGETQYF,TGCGCCAGCAGCTCCAATCCGGGACAAGGGGAGACCCAGTACTTC
many,TRBD1,TRBV7-8,TRBJ1-2,CASSLTGDYGYTF,TGTGCCAGCAGTTTGACAGGGGACTATGGCTACACCTTC
many,.,TRBV5-1,TRBJ2-5,CASSLQPGDETQYF,TGCGCCAGCAGCTTACAGCCCGGCGACGAGACCCAGTACTTC
few,.,TRBV28,TRBJ1-6,CASSPGGGYSPLHF,TGTGCCAGCAGCCCTGGGGGGGGATATTCACCCCTCCACTTT
many,.,TRBV27,TRBJ1-1,CASSFQGLGNTEAFF,TGTGCCAGCAGTTTTCAGGGGCTAGGGAACACTGAAGCTTTCTTT
.,.,TRBV14,TRBJ1-1,CASSIANTEAFF,TGTGCCAGCAGCATAGCGAACACTGAAGCTTTCTTT
few,.,TRBV7-2,TRBJ2-5,CASSLLWGLQETQYF,TGTGCCAGCAGCTTATTGTGGGGTCTTCAAGAGACCCAGTACTTC
.,.,TRBV29-1,TRBJ1-1,CSVARATEAFF,TGCAGCGTTGCCAGGGCCACTGAAGCTTTCTTT